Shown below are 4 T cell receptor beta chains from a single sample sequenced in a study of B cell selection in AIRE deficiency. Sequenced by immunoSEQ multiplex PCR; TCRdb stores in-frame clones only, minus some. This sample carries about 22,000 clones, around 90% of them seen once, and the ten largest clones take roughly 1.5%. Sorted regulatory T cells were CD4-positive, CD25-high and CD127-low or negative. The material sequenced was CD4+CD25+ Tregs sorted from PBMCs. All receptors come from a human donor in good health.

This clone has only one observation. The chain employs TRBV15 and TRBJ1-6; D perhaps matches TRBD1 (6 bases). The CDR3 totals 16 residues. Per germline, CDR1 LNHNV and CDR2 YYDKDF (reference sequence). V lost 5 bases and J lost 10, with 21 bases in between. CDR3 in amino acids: CATSRGSDSGSSPLHF. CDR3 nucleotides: TGTGCCACCAGCCGCGGGTCGGACAGTGGCTCCTCACCCCTCCACTTT.

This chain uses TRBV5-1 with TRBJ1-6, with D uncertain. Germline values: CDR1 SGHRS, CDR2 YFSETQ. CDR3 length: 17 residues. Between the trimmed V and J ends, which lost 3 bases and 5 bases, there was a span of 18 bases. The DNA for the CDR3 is TGCGCCAGCAGCTGGGAACTCCGGGAAAGTAATAATTCACCCCTCCACTTT. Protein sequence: CASSWELRESNNSPLHF.

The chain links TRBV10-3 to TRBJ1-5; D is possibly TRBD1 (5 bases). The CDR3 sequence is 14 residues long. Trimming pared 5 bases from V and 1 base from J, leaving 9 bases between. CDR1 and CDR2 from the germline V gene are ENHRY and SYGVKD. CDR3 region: CAISQGRSNQPQHF. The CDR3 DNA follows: TGTGCCATCAGTCAGGGCAGGAGCAATCAGCCCCAGCATTTT.

CDR3: CASSLGFGTGLTGELFF. The CDR3 DNA reads as TGCGCCAGCAGCTTAGGATTCGGGACAGGGTTAACCGGGGAGCTGTTTTTT. The chain uses TRBV5-1 and TRBJ2-2; TRBD1 matches 9 bases. The CDR3 runs to 17 residues. The germline gives CDR1 SGHRS, CDR2 YFSETQ. With V trimmed by 2 bases and J by 5 bases, 10 bases remained unmatched. Based on the CDR3 plus reference TRBV5-1 and TRBJ2-2, the full variable domain is KAGVTQTPRYLIKTRGQQVTLSCSPISGHRSVSWYQQTPGQGLQFLFEYFSETQRNKGNFPGRFSGRQFSNSRSEMNVSTLELGDSALYLCASSLGFGTGLTGELFFGEGSRLTVL.